The entry that follows covers one T cell receptor beta chain sequence. The source of the sample is a study of cytomegalovirus exposure and HLA in healthy donors. The CDR3 has 12 residues. Germline CDR1 reads SGHTA; CDR2 reads FQGNSA. V lost 1 base and J lost 9, with 9 bases in between. 60 Vbeta and 13 Jbeta primers were used in PCR. Measured with immunoSEQ multiplex PCR; TCRdb has only the in-frame clones, and not every one. The table includes approximately 150,000 clones, more than 65% detected once. The TCR was taken from a woman aged 40 to 49 in good health and CMV-seropositive. V and J are TRBV7-2 and TRBJ1-1, with D unresolved. What was sequenced was PBMCs. The CDR3: CASSLDTGKAFF. The CDR3 DNA reads as TGTGCCAGCAGCTTAGATACGGGGAAAGCTTTCTTT.